This T cell receptor (beta chain) came from a study of tumor and adjacent non-tumor tissue in lung cancer. Overall study context: There were approximately twelve adenocarcinoma, a couple of squamous cell carcinoma and 1 small cell lung cancer cases. Whole-study findings and limits: Tumor tissue had significantly higher TCR diversity than normal lung.

No cell sorting was done before RNA was extracted from the tissue. This clonotype showed up many times. The antigen is unknown. TCRbeta libraries were built with three rounds of nested PCR, modified from ARM-PCR. TCRdb re-called the multiplex PCR reads through MiXCR, storing one row per CDR3 protein. The top ten hold just over 20% of the sample, which has 68,000 or so distinct CDR3 sequences, 60% seen once. The receptor was derived from a middle-aged man with non-small cell lung cancer. The specimen sequenced was lung tumor tissue.

CDR3 nucleotide sequence: TGTGCCAGCAGGACAACGCAGAGTCTTCTGGGTTCACCCCTCCACTTT. Translated, it gives CASRTTQSLLGSPLHF. The rearrangement joins TRBV6-1 to TRBJ1-6; D is ambiguous. The CDR3 has 16 amino acids. V lost 6 bases to trimming and J lost 9 bases, with 21 bases between them. The germline gives CDR1 MNHNS, CDR2 SASEGT.